The subject of this entry is one T cell receptor (beta chain). The data were taken from a study of blood T cell repertoires in COVID-19. Overall study context: Samples taken during acute and convalescent COVID-19 were collected in the United States, Italy and Spain. T cells, B-cell-depleted T cells, or PBMCs supplied cDNA or gDNA.

Original processing notes: From reference gene primer amplification, estimates of nucleated cell counts were derived. TCRdb keeps only in-frame clones here, not all; method: immunoSEQ multiplex PCR. D and trimming were read from the DNA, whereas the V and J calls and clone size are those reported in that table. The table has 140,000 to 150,000 clones, around 80% seen once. This CDR3 contains 14 residues. J lost 3 bases, V lost 8 bases, and 6 bases had no gene match. CDR1 is MDHEN, CDR2 SYDVKM, per germline. The chain carries TRBV28 and TRBJ2-2; TRBD1 aligns across 7 bases. Input material: peripheral blood. This receptor was taken from a man aged 60 to 75 with active or convalescent COVID-19. The CDR3 DNA sequence: TGTGCCAGCGGCGAGGGGGCGTACACCGGGGAGCTGTTTTTT. Translated, it gives CASGEGAYTGELFF. The full variable domain, in which reference TRBV28 and TRBJ2-2 provide the parts outside the CDR3, is DVKVTQSSRYLVKRTGEKVFLECVQDMDHENMFWYRQDPGLGLRLIYFSYDVKMKEKGDIPEGYSVSREKKERFSLILESASTNQTSMYLCASGEGAYTGELFFGEGSRLTVL.